The rows below give T cell receptor beta chains drawn from one sample of a study of blood T cells in healthy people across ages. TCRdb recomputed calls from the 5' RACE reads with MiXCR, one row per CDR3 protein. The sample records hundreds of thousands of distinct CDR3 sequences, about 62% being singletons. Sequencing input: blood. These receptors all come from a man aged 25 to 40 in good health. CDR3s include the opening cysteine and the closing phenylalanine or tryptophan. The D gene is left open where the match is weak. Rows may omit the clone size; those that give it use once, few, many or a size class.

d_call: -; clone_size: -; j_call: TRBJ2-7; v_call: TRBV20-1; cdr3_aa: CSAHRPGGRSYEQYF; cdr3_nt: TGCAGTGCCCACCGCCCCGGGGGAAGGAGCTACGAGCAGTACTTC
d_call: TRBD1; clone_size: -; j_call: TRBJ1-1; v_call: TRBV29-1; cdr3_aa: CSLRTGGRSEAFF; cdr3_nt: TGCAGCCTGAGAACAGGGGGAAGATCTGAAGCTTTCTTT
d_call: -; clone_size: -; j_call: TRBJ2-7; v_call: TRBV21-1; cdr3_aa: CARDRETSGARNEQYF; cdr3_nt: TGTGCTAGAGACCGGGAAACCAGCGGGGCAAGGAATGAGCAGTACTTC
d_call: -; clone_size: -; j_call: TRBJ2-7; v_call: TRBV7-9; cdr3_aa: CASSLPSSGTTNSYEQYF; cdr3_nt: TGTGCCAGCAGCTTACCCTCCTCCGGGACCACGAACTCCTACGAGCAGTACTTC
d_call: TRBD2; clone_size: few; j_call: TRBJ2-3; v_call: TRBV7-3; cdr3_aa: CASSNRLAGGPDTQYF; cdr3_nt: TGTGCCAGCAGCAATAGACTAGCGGGAGGGCCAGATACGCAGTATTTT
d_call: TRBD1; clone_size: few; j_call: TRBJ1-1; v_call: TRBV10-3; cdr3_aa: CAITPGQGNTEAFF; cdr3_nt: TGTGCCATCACCCCGGGACAGGGGAACACTGAAGCTTTCTTT
d_call: -; clone_size: -; j_call: TRBJ2-5; v_call: TRBV6-2/TRBV6-3; cdr3_aa: CASIRRIRETQYF; cdr3_nt: TGTGCCAGCATTCGGCGGATTCGAGAGACCCAGTACTTC
d_call: -; clone_size: few; j_call: TRBJ1-1; v_call: TRBV29-1; cdr3_aa: CSVATSWNTEAFF; cdr3_nt: TGCAGCGTTGCGACTTCATGGAACACTGAAGCTTTCTTT
d_call: TRBD2; clone_size: -; j_call: TRBJ2-3; v_call: TRBV6-1; cdr3_aa: CASSLRKSSGGYTDTQYF; cdr3_nt: TGTGCCAGCAGTCTGCGTAAGAGTAGCGGGGGGTACACAGATACGCAGTATTTT
d_call: -; clone_size: -; j_call: TRBJ2-7; v_call: TRBV25-1; cdr3_aa: CASSDGITYEQYF; cdr3_nt: TGTGCCAGCAGTGACGGGATCACCTACGAGCAGTACTTC
d_call: -; clone_size: -; j_call: TRBJ1-6; v_call: TRBV7-9; cdr3_aa: CASSFGNYNSPLHF; cdr3_nt: TGTGCCAGCAGCTTTGGGAACTATAATTCACCCCTCCACTTT
d_call: TRBD2; clone_size: few; j_call: TRBJ2-1; v_call: TRBV7-2; cdr3_aa: CASSSRLAVYNEQFF; cdr3_nt: TGTGCCAGCAGCTCCAGACTAGCGGTCTACAATGAGCAGTTCTTC
d_call: -; clone_size: -; j_call: TRBJ2-7; v_call: TRBV20-1; cdr3_aa: CSAYYPGPRNEQYF; cdr3_nt: TGCAGTGCTTACTATCCGGGACCCCGAAACGAGCAGTACTTC
d_call: -; clone_size: -; j_call: TRBJ1-2; v_call: TRBV20-1; cdr3_aa: CSARENGGYTF; cdr3_nt: TGCAGTGCTAGGGAGAACGGTGGCTACACCTTC
d_call: -; clone_size: -; j_call: TRBJ2-1; v_call: TRBV5-4; cdr3_aa: CASSMGPSSQTYNEQFF; cdr3_nt: TGTGCCAGCAGCATGGGACCGAGTAGTCAAACCTACAATGAGCAGTTCTTC
d_call: -; clone_size: once; j_call: TRBJ1-2; v_call: TRBV20-1; cdr3_aa: CSAGHTPEAYGYTF; cdr3_nt: TGCAGTGCGGGGCACACGCCTGAGGCTTATGGCTACACCTTC
d_call: -; clone_size: -; j_call: TRBJ2-2; v_call: TRBV7-2; cdr3_aa: CASSPQASETGELFF; cdr3_nt: TGTGCCAGCAGCCCCCAGGCTTCTGAGACCGGGGAGCTGTTTTTT
d_call: -; clone_size: -; j_call: TRBJ2-7; v_call: TRBV2; cdr3_aa: CASSENPASRSEQYF; cdr3_nt: TGTGCCAGCAGTGAAAATCCGGCTTCAAGGTCGGAGCAGTACTTC
d_call: TRBD2; clone_size: -; j_call: TRBJ2-7; v_call: TRBV27; cdr3_aa: CASSRTSGDNEQYF; cdr3_nt: TGTGCCAGCAGTCGGACTAGCGGAGACAATGAGCAGTACTTC
d_call: -; clone_size: -; j_call: TRBJ1-1; v_call: TRBV10-3; cdr3_aa: CAIKGEGIGTEAFF; cdr3_nt: TGTGCCATCAAAGGAGAGGGGATCGGGACTGAAGCTTTCTTT
d_call: TRBD2; clone_size: many; j_call: TRBJ2-7; v_call: TRBV20-1; cdr3_aa: CSADGLAIGEQYF; cdr3_nt: TGCAGTGCCGATGGACTAGCGATCGGCGAGCAGTACTTC
d_call: TRBD1; clone_size: few; j_call: TRBJ1-1; v_call: TRBV12-3/TRBV12-4; cdr3_aa: CASRTGTANTEAFF; cdr3_nt: TGTGCCAGCAGGACAGGGACAGCCAACACTGAAGCTTTCTTT
d_call: -; clone_size: -; j_call: TRBJ1-1; v_call: TRBV6-6; cdr3_aa: CASRTGLRNTEAFF; cdr3_nt: TGTGCCAGCAGAACAGGGCTTAGGAACACTGAAGCTTTCTTT
d_call: -; clone_size: -; j_call: TRBJ1-2; v_call: TRBV5-1; cdr3_aa: CASSLSGISNYGYTF; cdr3_nt: TGCGCCAGCAGCTTGTCAGGGATTTCTAACTATGGCTACACCTTC
d_call: -; clone_size: -; j_call: TRBJ2-7; v_call: TRBV6-2/TRBV6-3; cdr3_aa: CASSEGLLYEQYF; cdr3_nt: TGTGCCAGTTCGGAGGGACTTTTATACGAGCAGTACTTC
d_call: -; clone_size: few; j_call: TRBJ1-2; v_call: TRBV29-1; cdr3_aa: CSVWDGSNYGYTF; cdr3_nt: TGCAGCGTGTGGGACGGATCTAACTATGGCTACACCTTC
d_call: -; clone_size: -; j_call: TRBJ2-3; v_call: TRBV4-2; cdr3_aa: CASSQLVSLGTDTQYF; cdr3_nt: TGTGCCAGCAGCCAACTAGTCTCCCTGGGAACAGATACGCAGTATTTT
d_call: TRBD1; clone_size: -; j_call: TRBJ2-5; v_call: TRBV2; cdr3_aa: CASSVQGAETQYF; cdr3_nt: TGTGCCAGCAGTGTACAGGGGGCTGAGACCCAGTACTTC
d_call: -; clone_size: many; j_call: TRBJ1-5; v_call: TRBV5-1; cdr3_aa: CASSLVPDPNQPQHF; cdr3_nt: TGCGCCAGCAGCTTGGTCCCCGACCCGAATCAGCCCCAGCATTTT
d_call: TRBD2; clone_size: -; j_call: TRBJ2-7; v_call: TRBV5-5; cdr3_aa: CASSFPAGEIYEQYF; cdr3_nt: TGTGCCAGCAGCTTTCCAGCGGGGGAGATCTACGAGCAGTACTTC
d_call: TRBD1; clone_size: -; j_call: TRBJ1-4; v_call: TRBV20-1; cdr3_aa: CSATIGQGAREKLFF; cdr3_nt: TGCAGTGCTACAATAGGACAGGGGGCGCGTGAAAAACTGTTTTTT
d_call: -; clone_size: -; j_call: TRBJ1-2; v_call: TRBV10-3; cdr3_aa: CAISPDRIDGYTF; cdr3_nt: TGTGCCATCAGCCCAGACCGAATTGATGGCTACACCTTC
d_call: TRBD2; clone_size: -; j_call: TRBJ2-5; v_call: TRBV20-1; cdr3_aa: CSAYRTSGSQETQYF; cdr3_nt: TGCAGTGCGTACAGGACTAGCGGTTCTCAAGAGACCCAGTACTTC
d_call: TRBD2; clone_size: -; j_call: TRBJ2-5; v_call: TRBV6-6; cdr3_aa: CASIHKGLAGTQETQYF; cdr3_nt: TGTGCCAGCATACATAAAGGGCTAGCGGGCACTCAAGAGACCCAGTACTTC
d_call: -; clone_size: -; j_call: TRBJ1-2; v_call: TRBV11-2; cdr3_aa: CASSLSLDRGYTF; cdr3_nt: TGTGCCAGCAGCTTATCCCTGGACCGCGGCTACACCTTC
d_call: -; clone_size: -; j_call: TRBJ2-3; v_call: TRBV5-1; cdr3_aa: CASSADGVDTQYF; cdr3_nt: TGCGCCAGCAGCGCAGACGGGGTGGATACGCAGTATTTT
d_call: -; clone_size: -; j_call: TRBJ2-5; v_call: TRBV5-1; cdr3_aa: CASSLGARKQETQYF; cdr3_nt: TGCGCCAGCAGCTTGGGGGCTCGGAAGCAAGAGACCCAGTACTTC
d_call: -; clone_size: -; j_call: TRBJ2-3; v_call: TRBV6-2/TRBV6-3; cdr3_aa: CAAGGVTDTQYF; cdr3_nt: TGTGCCGCAGGAGGAGTCACAGATACGCAGTATTTT
d_call: -; clone_size: many; j_call: TRBJ2-5; v_call: TRBV2; cdr3_aa: CASSVIRGGQETQYF; cdr3_nt: TGTGCCAGCAGTGTCATAAGGGGAGGACAAGAGACCCAGTACTTC
d_call: TRBD1; clone_size: -; j_call: TRBJ1-6; v_call: TRBV12-3/TRBV12-4; cdr3_aa: CASSGQGGGTPLHF; cdr3_nt: TGTGCCAGCAGTGGACAGGGAGGGGGGACACCCCTCCACTTT
d_call: TRBD1; clone_size: -; j_call: TRBJ2-7; v_call: TRBV3-1; cdr3_aa: CASSRGQGTHEQYF; cdr3_nt: TGTGCCAGCAGCCGGGGACAGGGAACCCACGAGCAGTACTTC
d_call: -; clone_size: -; j_call: TRBJ2-1; v_call: TRBV9; cdr3_aa: CASSAQRQTYDEQFF; cdr3_nt: TGTGCCAGCAGCGCCCAAAGACAGACCTACGATGAGCAGTTCTTC
d_call: TRBD1; clone_size: -; j_call: TRBJ1-2; v_call: TRBV7-2; cdr3_aa: CASSLLATGLSSGYTF; cdr3_nt: TGTGCCAGCAGCTTGTTAGCGACAGGGCTAAGTAGTGGCTACACCTTC
d_call: -; clone_size: -; j_call: TRBJ1-6; v_call: TRBV20-1; cdr3_aa: CSALQVGLQINSPLHF; cdr3_nt: TGCAGTGCCCTCCAAGTGGGGCTACAAATTAATTCACCCCTCCACTTT
d_call: -; clone_size: -; j_call: TRBJ2-3; v_call: TRBV27; cdr3_aa: CASTHLAEVGDTQYF; cdr3_nt: TGTGCCAGCACCCACCTAGCAGAAGTAGGAGATACGCAGTATTTT
d_call: -; clone_size: -; j_call: TRBJ1-3; v_call: TRBV29-1; cdr3_aa: CSVVKTSSGNTIYF; cdr3_nt: TGCAGCGTTGTCAAGACCAGCTCTGGAAACACCATATATTTT
d_call: TRBD1; clone_size: -; j_call: TRBJ2-3; v_call: TRBV4-3; cdr3_aa: CASSPGTGQSDTQYF; cdr3_nt: TGCGCCAGCAGCCCCGGGACAGGGCAATCGGATACGCAGTATTTT
d_call: TRBD1; clone_size: -; j_call: TRBJ2-1; v_call: TRBV20-1; cdr3_aa: CSARGGQGYNEQFF; cdr3_nt: TGCAGTGCTAGGGGGGGACAGGGTTACAATGAGCAGTTCTTC
d_call: -; clone_size: -; j_call: TRBJ2-5; v_call: TRBV7-8; cdr3_aa: CASSPWGGQHQETQYF; cdr3_nt: TGTGCCAGCAGCCCTTGGGGTGGCCAGCATCAAGAGACCCAGTACTTC
d_call: -; clone_size: -; j_call: TRBJ2-3; v_call: TRBV29-1; cdr3_aa: CSDTYSRDTDTQYF; cdr3_nt: TGCAGCGACACGTATAGCCGGGACACCGATACGCAGTATTTT
d_call: -; clone_size: -; j_call: TRBJ2-7; v_call: TRBV10-3; cdr3_aa: CAISEQGPSSYEQYF; cdr3_nt: TGTGCCATCAGTGAGCAAGGCCCCAGCTCCTACGAGCAGTACTTC
d_call: TRBD1; clone_size: few; j_call: TRBJ2-3; v_call: TRBV20-1; cdr3_aa: CSASRQGTTDTQYF; cdr3_nt: TGCAGTGCTAGTAGACAGGGTACCACAGATACGCAGTATTTT
d_call: TRBD1; clone_size: once; j_call: TRBJ2-6; v_call: TRBV12-3/TRBV12-4; cdr3_aa: CASQRGTACSGANVLTF; cdr3_nt: TGTGCCAGCCAAAGAGGGACAGCCTGCTCTGGGGCCAACGTCCTGACTTTC
d_call: -; clone_size: few; j_call: TRBJ2-5; v_call: TRBV29-1; cdr3_aa: CSVEGLRSAETQYF; cdr3_nt: TGCAGCGTTGAGGGATTACGTAGCGCAGAGACCCAGTACTTC
d_call: TRBD2; clone_size: once; j_call: TRBJ2-3; v_call: TRBV20-1; cdr3_aa: CSASPSGDTDTQYF; cdr3_nt: TGCAGTGCTAGTCCTAGCGGGGACACAGATACGCAGTATTTT
d_call: -; clone_size: -; j_call: TRBJ2-2; v_call: TRBV2; cdr3_aa: CASSRDQPDTGELFF; cdr3_nt: TGTGCCAGCAGTCGCGACCAGCCCGACACCGGGGAGCTGTTTTTT
d_call: TRBD1; clone_size: -; j_call: TRBJ2-3; v_call: TRBV9; cdr3_aa: CASSVETGGWTDTQYF; cdr3_nt: TGTGCCAGCAGCGTAGAGACAGGGGGTTGGACAGATACGCAGTATTTT
d_call: -; clone_size: -; j_call: TRBJ2-1; v_call: TRBV5-6; cdr3_aa: CASTPKDRYNEQFF; cdr3_nt: TGTGCCAGCACCCCAAAGGATCGCTACAATGAGCAGTTCTTC
d_call: -; clone_size: -; j_call: TRBJ2-7; v_call: TRBV20-1; cdr3_aa: CSARGGVGSSYEQYF; cdr3_nt: TGCAGTGCTAGGGGCGGGGTAGGTAGCTCCTACGAGCAGTACTTC